This TCR beta chain was profiled in a study of cytomegalovirus exposure and HLA in healthy donors. The CDR3 spans 14 residues. With 7 bases clipped from V and 5 bases from J, the junction kept 10 bases outside the gene matches. Per germline, CDR1 LNHDA and CDR2 SQIVND (reference sequence). Findings and limits, study-wide: Sequencing likely produced, as an artifact, a cluster of highly shared sequence variants.

The PCR had 60 Vbeta and 13 Jbeta primers. Here immunoSEQ multiplex PCR was the method, and the copy in TCRdb shows in-frame clones only, minus some. The profile shows some 140,000 clones, about three quarters of them singletons. Concerning this clone: The antigen is not known.

This rearrangement joins TRBV19 to TRBJ1-1; 7 bases map to TRBD1. What was sequenced was PBMCs. The TCR originated in a male donor in good health and CMV-seropositive. The CDR3 protein is CASTPNRGWTEAFF. CDR3 DNA: TGTGCCAGTACCCCAAACAGGGGATGGACTGAAGCTTTCTTT.